This T cell receptor (beta chain) emerged from a study of beta chain features in type 1 diabetes. The study, taken as a whole, reports: Whether TCRB rearrangement is influenced by HLA type went unresolved here. Shortening that was moderate but significant affected the TCRB CDR3s of Type 1 diabetes patients in all four CD4+ subsets.

There are a few counts of this clone. Antigen: not known. Germline V gene lookup returns CDR1 ENHRY and CDR2 SYGVKD. The CDR3 runs 14 residues. V shed 6 bases, J shed 5 bases, and the junction held 7 bases outside the gene matches. Expressed TCRB transcripts were sequenced after all isolated RNA was converted to cDNA. This table comes from immunoSEQ multiplex PCR, and its TCRdb copy is limited to in-frame clones, with some not included. The profile covers 300,000 or so clones, with roughly 12% appearing a single time and roughly 0.015% taken by the ten largest. The TCR was taken from a woman aged 18 to 35 with type 1 diabetes. The chain is built from TRBV10-3 and TRBJ2-5, with 9 bases lining up with TRBD1. Material: naive CD4+ T cells from blood. CDR3 nucleotide sequence: TGTGCCATCAGCCCGGGACAGGGAGGGGAGACCCAGTACTTC. It encodes CAISPGQGGETQYF.